This note documents a single TCR beta chain sequence. The data stem from a study of control samples from healthy donors and cancer patients. Clones were sequenced by immunoSEQ multiplex PCR, and TCRdb holds only the in-frame ones, with some missing. Of some 2,000 clones in the sample, about 73% were seen once. V was pared by 7 bases and J by 8 bases, with 14 bases between. Germline V gene data show CDR1 as SNHLY and CDR2 as FYNNEI. This CDR3 is built from 12 residues. The genes are TRBV2 and TRBJ1-1; possibly TRBD1 for D (5 bases). The sequence came from a female donor with lung cancer. The sample was formalin-fixed, paraffin-embedded tissue. The CDR3 nucleotides read TGTGCCAGCACTGTACAAGGGGTCGAAGCTTTCTTT. Translated, it gives CASTVQGVEAFF.